The entry below gives a single T cell receptor (beta chain) sequence along with its context. What it binds is not known. Germline V CDR1 and CDR2: SGHVS, FNYEAQ. The CDR3 has 15 residues. With 6 bases removed from V and 11 bases from J, the gap between germline ends came to 20 bases. This specimen comes from a study of T cell repertoires in cytomegalovirus infection. About the research overall: It can be stated that public TCR beta signatures indicated CMV infection as well as a matching HLA type. Study observations and caveats: CMV-specific HLA-C-restricted TCR beta clonotypes dominated the ex vivo response. Public TCR beta family frequency separated CMV-and-HLA carriers, including in an independent cohort.

Using its own MiXCR run on the reads, TCRdb lists one record per CDR3 protein. The sample includes fewer than 900,000 distinct CDR3 sequences, almost 30% of them seen just once. The sequence was obtained from a human donor in good health (CMV status not recorded). Some clones in this sample may be carry-over from other donors' samples. This chain links TRBV7-6 with TRBJ1-6, with D perhaps TRBD1 (6 bases). Sample: cultured CD8+ T cells from PBMCs, taken from culture after CMV antigen stimulation. DNA of the CDR3: TGTGCCAGCAGTCCACAGGGAAAAGGACCTACACCCCTCCACTTT. Translated, it gives CASSPQGKGPTPLHF.